A selection of T cell receptor beta chains follows, all from one sample in a study of identical twins. MiXCR, run by TCRdb on the 5' RACE reads, gives a single entry per CDR3 protein. The data hold hundreds of thousands of distinct CDR3 sequences, with roughly 18% observed a single time. These data also formed part of another study, on T cells expressing NK-cell markers.

The sample consisted of PBMCs. All receptors derive from a young woman in good health. Each CDR3 is given with its conserved first and last residue. Fields, in order: clone size, V gene, D gene, J gene, CDR3 protein, CDR3 DNA. D genes are given only for firm matches. Size values are once, few and many counts, or a class for expanded clones, and some rows have none.

NA,TRBV20-1,NA,TRBJ2-3,CSAGQIPGADRADTQYF,TGCAGTGCTGGGCAAATCCCGGGGGCAGATAGGGCAGATACGCAGTATTTT
NA,TRBV12-3/TRBV12-4,NA,TRBJ1-1,CASSFPGVWHEAFF,TGTGCCAGCAGTTTCCCGGGAGTTTGGCATGAAGCTTTCTTT
NA,TRBV6-1,NA,TRBJ2-1,CASSRGIEQFF,TGTGCCAGTAGCCGGGGAATTGAGCAGTTCTTC
few,TRBV20-1,NA,TRBJ2-1,CSARDRRSRAEQFF,TGCAGTGCTAGAGATCGTCGAAGTCGGGCTGAGCAGTTCTTC
NA,TRBV11-1,TRBD2,TRBJ2-1,CASSFSPGTSGVSSYNEQFF,TGTGCCAGCAGCTTTTCCCCCGGGACTAGCGGGGTTAGCTCCTACAATGAGCAGTTCTTC
NA,TRBV20-1,NA,TRBJ2-6,CSAVDGHSGANVLTF,TGCAGTGCAGTGGACGGTCACTCTGGGGCCAACGTCCTGACTTTC
NA,TRBV29-1,NA,TRBJ2-1,CIGRTRGEQFF,TGCATCGGGCGAACCAGGGGTGAGCAGTTCTTC
NA,TRBV20-1,NA,TRBJ2-1,CSARDRRGKDEQFF,TGCAGTGCTAGAGATAGGCGCGGGAAGGATGAGCAGTTCTTC
NA,TRBV20-1,NA,TRBJ2-3,CSALWSDTQYF,TGCAGTGCTCTTTGGTCAGATACGCAGTATTTT
few,TRBV6-1,TRBD1,TRBJ2-7,CASTSGGQYEQYF,TGTGCCAGCACCTCAGGGGGACAATACGAGCAGTACTTC
NA,TRBV7-2,NA,TRBJ2-2,CASSLGEIAGELFF,TGTGCCAGCAGCTTAGGGGAAATAGCCGGGGAGCTGTTTTTT